These T cell receptor beta chains were read from a single sample in a study of blood T cell repertoires in COVID-19. The repertoire was sequenced with immunoSEQ multiplex PCR; TCRdb's copy has only in-frame clones and lacks some. Of about 350,000 clones detected, approximately 91% appear once; the ten largest clones hold 0.85% to 1.3%. The sequenced material came from PBMCs or T cells enriched from blood (not recorded which). The receptors derive from a woman in her thirties who had been exposed to COVID-19. Both conserved end residues are part of each CDR3. Each record gives: V gene, D gene, clone size, J gene, CDR3 DNA, CDR3 protein. The D gene is left open where the match is weak. Rows give clone size only sometimes, using once, few, many, or a class for an expanded clone.

>TRBV18|-|-|TRBJ2-3
TGTGCCAGCTCCCCCGGGACACCTAGCACAGATACGCAGTATTTT
CASSPGTPSTDTQYF
>TRBV5-1|-|-|TRBJ2-5
TGCGCCAGCAGCTTGGCCGTGGCGGGGCCAGAGACCCAGTACTTC
CASSLAVAGPETQYF
>TRBV5-1|TRBD2|-|TRBJ2-7
TGCGCCAGCAGCTTCACGGGAGGGGTCGAGCAGTACTTC
CASSFTGGVEQYF
>TRBV5-6|TRBD2|-|TRBJ2-1
TGTGCCAGCAGCTTAAGTAGCGGGAGGTTGACCTACAATGAGCAGTTCTTC
CASSLSSGRLTYNEQFF
>TRBV6-2/TRBV6-3|TRBD1|-|TRBJ2-2
TGTGCCAGCAGCAGACAGGGCCGAGGGCTGTTTTTT
CASSRQGRGLFF
>TRBV11-2|-|once|TRBJ2-6
TGTGCCAGCAGCTTAGGGCCGGGGGCTGGGGCCAACGTCCTGACTTTC
CASSLGPGAGANVLTF
>TRBV10-3|TRBD1|once|TRBJ2-3
TGTGCCATCAGTCTCGGACAGGCTGGAGGTACAGATACGCAGTATTTT
CAISLGQAGGTDTQYF
>TRBV11-2|-|-|TRBJ2-3
TGTGCCAGCAGCTTAGGGTCACGGTCGAGGGCCACAGATACGCAGTATTTT
CASSLGSRSRATDTQYF
>TRBV10-3|-|-|TRBJ2-7
TGTGCCTCCAAACAGGGACACGAGCAGTACTTC
CASKQGHEQYF
>TRBV14|-|-|TRBJ2-7
TGTGCCAGCAGCCGCAGACCCGACTGGGACGAGCAGTACTTC
CASSRRPDWDEQYF
>TRBV6-5|TRBD2|-|TRBJ2-3
TGTGCCAGCAGGCCCGGCGGGGGGGGGAATACGCAGTATTTT
CASRPGGGGNTQYF
>TRBV5-1|TRBD2|-|TRBJ2-2
TGCGCCAGCAGTCCGGGAGGGTCTAACACCGGGGAGCTGTTTTTT
CASSPGGSNTGELFF
>TRBV28|-|-|TRBJ1-3
TGTGCCAGCAGTTTGGAGGAACTTCCCCACTCTGGAAACACCATATATTTT
CASSLEELPHSGNTIYF
>TRBV7-9|TRBD1|-|TRBJ1-3
TGTGCCAAGGACAGGGGATCTGGAAACACCATATATTTT
CAKDRGSGNTIYF
>TRBV28|TRBD1|few|TRBJ1-6
TGTGCCAGCAGACAGGGGCCGGGTAATTCACCCCTCCACTTT
CASRQGPGNSPLHF
>TRBV4-2|TRBD2|-|TRBJ2-5
TGTGCCAGCAGCCAAGAGACTAGCGGCCAAGAGACCCAGTACTTC
CASSQETSGQETQYF
>TRBV9|TRBD1|-|TRBJ1-5
TGTGCCAGCAGCGCGACAGGGCTTGATCAGCCCCAGCATTTT
CASSATGLDQPQHF
>TRBV6-5|-|-|TRBJ2-6
TGTGCCAGCGGCGCCCCAGGGCTGGGGGCCAACGTCCTGACTTTC
CASGAPGLGANVLTF
>TRBV14|-|-|TRBJ2-7
TGTGCCAGCAGCGCGGGGCCGGGAGCCCCACTCTCCTACGAGCAGTACTTC
CASSAGPGAPLSYEQYF
>TRBV11-3|-|few|TRBJ2-1
TGTGCCAGCAGCTTCTTCGCGGGGAGCGACAATGAGCAGTTCTTC
CASSFFAGSDNEQFF
>TRBV27|-|-|TRBJ2-7
TGTGCCAGCAGAGGCCAGGGATACGAGCAGTACTTC
CASRGQGYEQYF
>TRBV7-9|-|-|TRBJ1-1
TGTGCCAGCAGCTCAAACGCGCTCACAGGGAGCCTCACTGAAGCTTTCTTT
CASSSNALTGSLTEAFF
>TRBV18|TRBD1|-|TRBJ1-1
TGTGCCAGCTCACTAGGGACAGGGGGGGAGAACACTGAAGCTTTCTTT
CASSLGTGGENTEAFF
>TRBV7-9|-|-|TRBJ1-2
TGTGCCAGCGCTAGGTCCTCCACAGGGTATTGGGGGAGCACCTTC
CASARSSTGYWGSTF
>TRBV5-1|TRBD2|-|TRBJ2-5
TGCGCCAGCAGCCCGGGACTAGCGGGAGAGGAGACCCAGTACTTC
CASSPGLAGEETQYF
>TRBV6-5|-|-|TRBJ1-6
TGTGCCAGCAGACGTCAGGGGACCTATAATTCACCCCTCCACTTT
CASRRQGTYNSPLHF
>TRBV7-2|TRBD2|-|TRBJ2-3
TGTGCCAGCAGCTTCGGCCTAGCGGGCTTCACAGATACGCAGTATTTT
CASSFGLAGFTDTQYF
>TRBV5-6|-|-|TRBJ2-7
TGTGCCAGCAGCTTGGGGGCGTCGACCTACGAGCAGTACTTC
CASSLGASTYEQYF
>TRBV28|-|-|TRBJ1-1
TGTGCCAGCAGTTTAAGTGGCCCTTTGAACACTGAAGCTTTCTTT
CASSLSGPLNTEAFF
>TRBV6-1|TRBD2|-|TRBJ2-5
TGTGCCAGCAGTGATGCGCTAGCGGGAATGGAGACCCAGTACTTC
CASSDALAGMETQYF
>TRBV6-5|-|-|TRBJ2-7
TGTGCCAGCCTTACCCCCAGTGACCTGAGGGAGCAGTACTTC
CASLTPSDLREQYF
>TRBV28|-|-|TRBJ1-1
TGTGCCAGCAGTTTAGTCCGGCAGGGAAGTCGGAACACTGAAGCTTTCTTT
CASSLVRQGSRNTEAFF
>TRBV24-1|TRBD1|-|TRBJ2-2
TGTGCCTCCGGTACGGGGACAGCGAACACCGGGGAGCTGTTTTTT
CASGTGTANTGELFF
>TRBV5-1|-|-|TRBJ1-1
TGCGCCAGCAGCTTAGCAGGGCCGAACACTGAAGCTTTCTTT
CASSLAGPNTEAFF
>TRBV5-1|TRBD1|once|TRBJ2-5
TGCGCCAGCAGCTTGGTGGCAGGGGGCAAGCGGACCCAGTACTTC
CASSLVAGGKRTQYF
>TRBV7-6|TRBD1|-|TRBJ1-5
TGTGCCAGCAGCCTCCGACCGACAGGGACGTCCGGGAATCAGCCCCAGCATTTT
CASSLRPTGTSGNQPQHF
>TRBV30|-|-|TRBJ1-5
TGTGCCTGGAGCCCTCCGGGGGGGTGGAAACAGCCCCAGCATTTT
CAWSPPGGWKQPQHF
>TRBV19|TRBD1|few|TRBJ2-7
TGTGCCAGCCGGCTACAGGGGGAGTACGAGCAGTACTTC
CASRLQGEYEQYF
>TRBV29-1|-|-|TRBJ2-7
TGCAGCGTTGAAGATCGTCTGCGGGGAAGCTCCTACGAGCAGTACTTC
CSVEDRLRGSSYEQYF
>TRBV11-3|-|-|TRBJ1-2
TGTGCCAGCAGCTTAGAGGGGACGGGAGTGCCTGGCTACACCTTC
CASSLEGTGVPGYTF
>TRBV27|TRBD2|few|TRBJ2-1
TGTGCCAGCAGTTCCCTTACTAGCGGGGATTACAATGAGCAGTTCTTC
CASSSLTSGDYNEQFF
>TRBV19|TRBD2|-|TRBJ2-3
TGTGCCAGTAAGCGGCGGGAGAGGACAGATACGCAGTATTTT
CASKRRERTDTQYF
>TRBV12-3/TRBV12-4|-|once|TRBJ1-6
TGTGCCAGCAGCAGGGATCAAGACTCACCCCTCCACTTT
CASSRDQDSPLHF
>TRBV7-3|-|-|TRBJ1-1
TGTGCCAGCAGCAAGACAGCTAACACTGAAGCTTTCTTT
CASSKTANTEAFF
>TRBV21-1|-|-|TRBJ2-1
TGTGCCAGCAGCAACGACGGGGAGCAGTTCTTC
CASSNDGEQFF